The T cell receptor (beta chain) under discussion was sequenced for a study of technical replicates of blood from several donors. This CDR3 is 14 amino acids long. The V gene end was trimmed by 8 bases and the J gene end by 3 bases; junction bases not matched to a gene: 7. Germline V gene lookup returns CDR1 SNHLY and CDR2 FYNNEI. Assay: immunoSEQ multiplex PCR; the TCRdb copy retains only in-frame clones and omits some. The sample lists about 94,000 clones, around 96% occurring once. Material for sequencing was T cells isolated from PBMCs. The clonotype comes from a human donor in good health. This chain connects TRBV2 to TRBJ2-5, with TRBD2 identical over 9 bases. CDR3: CASGLASTKETQYF. The CDR3 DNA reads TGTGCCAGCGGACTAGCGTCCACTAAAGAGACCCAGTACTTC.